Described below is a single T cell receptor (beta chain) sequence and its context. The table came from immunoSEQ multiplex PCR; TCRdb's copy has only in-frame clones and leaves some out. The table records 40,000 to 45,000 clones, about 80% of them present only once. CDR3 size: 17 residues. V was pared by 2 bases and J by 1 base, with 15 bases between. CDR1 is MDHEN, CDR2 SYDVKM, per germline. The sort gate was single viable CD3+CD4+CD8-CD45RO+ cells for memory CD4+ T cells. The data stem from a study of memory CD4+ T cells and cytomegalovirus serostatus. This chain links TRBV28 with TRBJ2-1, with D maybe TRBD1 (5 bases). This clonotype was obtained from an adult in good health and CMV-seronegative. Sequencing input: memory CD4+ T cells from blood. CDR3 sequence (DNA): TGTGCCAGCAGTTTACTGTCGGGCAGGGTTTCCTACAATGAGCAGTTCTTC. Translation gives CASSLLSGRVSYNEQFF. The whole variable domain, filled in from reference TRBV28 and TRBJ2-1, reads DVKVTQSSRYLVKRTGEKVFLECVQDMDHENMFWYRQDPGLGLRLIYFSYDVKMKEKGDIPEGYSVSREKKERFSLILESASTNQTSMYLCASSLLSGRVSYNEQFFGPGTRLTVL.